The 31 T cell receptor beta chains given below trace back to one sample, sequenced in a study of T cell clonality in common variable immunodeficiency. Assay: immunoSEQ multiplex PCR; the TCRdb copy retains only in-frame clones and omits some. This repertoire holds approximately 81,000 clones, and none appear only once. Sequencing was performed on peripheral blood mononuclear cells. These receptors originate from a person aged 18 to 69 in good health.

This clone was found many times. The sequenced fragment ends 3 residues before the CDR3 boundary, so the rest is inferred from the germline J gene. The rearrangement links TRBV7-2 to TRBJ1-3, with unresolved D. The V end was cut by 0 bases, the J end by 0 bases, with 9 bases between. Looked up from germline, CDR1 is SGHTA and CDR2 is FQGNSA. The CDR3 totals 16 residues. The CDR3: CASSLARQFSGNTIYF. The DNA read from the CDR3 is TGTGCCAGCAGCTTAGCGAGGCAGTTCTCTGGAAACACC.

This clone was recorded many times. The read falls 3 residues short of the CDR3 end, and the missing part is taken from the germline J gene. The chain employs TRBV30 and TRBJ1-4; 7 nucleotides line up with TRBD1. The CDR3 is 16 residues long. V was clipped by 3 bases and J by 2 bases; unmatched bases: 9. Germline V gene data show CDR1 as GTSNPN and CDR2 as SVGIG (reference sequence). The sequenced CDR3 bases are TGTGCCTGGAGGAAAGAGACAGGGCGGACTAATGAAAAA. Its protein is CAWRKETGRTNEK. The whole CDR3 sequence reads CAWRKETGRTNEKLFF.

This clone was seen ten or more times. Read data end 3 residues before the CDR3 end; the end is taken from the germline J gene. The chain uses TRBV30 and TRBJ2-7; 8 bases match TRBD2. Germline CDR1 reads GTSNPN; CDR2 reads SVGIG (reference sequence). The CDR3 spans 15 residues. V shed 1 base and J 4 bases; nucleotides not matched to a gene: 9. The DNA read from the CDR3 is TGTGCCTGGAGTGAAGAGGCTGGGACTAGGTACGAG. Protein sequence: CAWSEEAGTRYE. The whole CDR3 region reads CAWSEEAGTRYEQYF.

This clone was seen ten or more times. The read ends 3 residues before the CDR3 terminus; that terminus is restored from the germline J gene. This chain links TRBV29-1 with TRBJ2-6; D may be TRBD1 (5 bases). This CDR3 comprises 12 residues. Per germline, CDR1 SQVTM and CDR2 ANQGSEA. V lost 6 bases, J lost 3 bases, and 6 bases lay in between. Partial CDR3 DNA: TGCAGCGTAGGGGTTGGGGCCAACGTC. Translation: CSVGVGANV. The complete CDR3 sequence is CSVGVGANVLTF.

Regarding this clone: Read data end 3 residues before the CDR3 end; the end is taken from the germline J gene. The chain links TRBV2 to TRBJ1-1; a weak D match, TRBD1 (6 bases). Germline loops: CDR1 SNHLY, CDR2 FYNNEI. Trimming removed 6 bases at V and 5 bases at J, with 19 bases between. This CDR3 is built from 15 residues. CDR3 sequence reads: CASRQVQGSGTEAFF. The part of the CDR3 DNA that was read is TGTGCCAGCAGGCAAGTACAGGGAAGTGGAACTGAA.

Of note for this clone: The read comes to an end 3 residues before the CDR3 does, leaving the germline J gene to fill in the end. The rearrangement joins TRBV7-3 to TRBJ2-3; weak D call: TRBD1 (6 bases). V lost 7 bases to trimming and J lost 2 bases, with 13 bases between them. CDR1 is SGHTA and CDR2 is FQGTGA in the germline V gene. The CDR3 covers 14 residues. CDR3 DNA, as far as it was read: TGTGCCAGCAAACAGGGTACCCCCACAGATACG. This gives the protein CASKQGTPTDT. The CDR3 reads in full as CASKQGTPTDTQYF.

Note on this clone: The CDR3 goes on 3 residues after the read ends, and that part is filled in from the germline J gene. The V gene is TRBV18, the J gene TRBJ2-7; D is ambiguous. The CDR3 totals 12 residues. The V gene's germline CDR1 is KGHSH and CDR2 LQKENI. V gave up 6 bases and J gave up 2 bases, with 8 bases separating them. Incomplete CDR3 DNA: TGTGCCAGCTCGCCAACGGCCTACGAG. This encodes CASSPTAYE. In full, the CDR3 is CASSPTAYEQYF.

This clone was seen at least ten times. The read halts 3 residues ahead of the CDR3 end, with the missing end drawn from the germline J gene. V is TRBV12-3 or TRBV12-4 and J is TRBJ2-1; D may be TRBD2 (6 bases). The V gene lost 3 bases and the J gene lost 4 bases, with 13 bases spanning the gap. This CDR3 is 15 amino acids long. The CDR3: CASSLSGDSYNEQFF. Partial CDR3 DNA: TGTGCCAGCAGTTTGTCCGGGGACTCTTACAATGAG.

This clone was counted many times. The read ends 3 residues shy of where the CDR3 ends; the end is completed using the germline J gene. V usage is TRBV5-1 and J usage is TRBJ2-1, with 10 bases matching TRBD2. Per the germline V gene, CDR1 is SGHRS and CDR2 is YFSETQ. V gave up 2 bases and J gave up 9 bases; unmatched junction bases: 5. The CDR3 runs to 14 residues. This chain's CDR3 is CASSLLAGMGEQFF. CDR3 DNA, as far as it was read: TGCGCCAGCAGCTTACTAGCGGGAATGGGTGAG.

About this clone itself: The read gets to within 3 residues of the CDR3 end, and the germline J gene fills in the rest. The chain joins TRBV20-1 to TRBJ2-1; 8 bases fit TRBD2. The CDR3 sequence is 15 residues long. Trimming at V came to 1 base and at J to 2 bases, leaving 4 bases not matched to a gene. CDR1 and CDR2 from the germline V gene are DFQATT and SNEGSKA (reference sequence). The chain's CDR3 is CSARAASGPYNEQFF. The sequenced CDR3 bases are TGCAGTGCTAGAGCCGCTAGCGGGCCCTACAATGAG.

This clone showed up many times. The read terminates 3 residues ahead of where the CDR3 ends, so the germline J gene completes it. The chain combines TRBV7-2 with TRBJ2-7; 8 positions match TRBD2. The V gene end was trimmed by 6 bases and the J gene end by 4 bases; junction bases not matched to a gene: 8. From germline, CDR1 is SGHTA and CDR2 FQGNSA. The CDR3 contains 14 residues. The DNA read from the CDR3 is TGTGCCAGCAGTCTAGGATCGGGGGGGTACGAG. Translated, it gives CASSLGSGGYE. The whole CDR3 sequence is CASSLGSGGYEQYF.

This clone occurred many times. Here the CDR3 reads CSATLQGPSYEQYF. The sequenced part of the CDR3 DNA is TGCAGTGCGACCTTACAGGGACCCTCCTACGAG. The V gene is TRBV20-1, the J gene TRBJ2-7, with D perhaps matching TRBD1 (6 bases). Coverage ceases 3 residues before the CDR3 finishes, and the germline J gene fills in the end. Trimming left V 6 bases short and J 0 bases short, with 15 bases between. The germline V gene encodes CDR1 DFQATT and CDR2 SNEGSKA (reference sequence). The CDR3 sequence is 14 residues long.

This clone was seen ten or more times. The read terminates 3 residues ahead of where the CDR3 ends, so the germline J gene completes it. This sequence joins TRBV20-1 and TRBJ1-5, with 10 bases identical to TRBD1. J gave up 4 bases and V 7 bases, and 7 bases lay outside the gene matches. Germline CDR1 DFQATT, CDR2 SNEGSKA (reference sequence). This CDR3 spans 14 amino acids. CDR3: CSVLRTGGNQPQHF. The covered CDR3 bases are TGCAGTGTCCTTCGGACAGGGGGAAATCAGCCC.

This clone was found many times. The sequence runs out 3 residues before the end of the CDR3; the remainder is reconstructed from the germline J gene. The chain is built from TRBV7-6 and TRBJ2-1; 7 bases agree with TRBD1. The CDR3 contains 16 residues. V dropped 4 bases and J dropped 0; count of bases not matched to a gene: 6. CDR1 is SGHVS, CDR2 FNYEAQ, per germline. The CDR3 sequence is CASSSSGGSSYNEQFF. Incomplete CDR3 DNA: TGTGCCAGCAGCTCTTCAGGGGGTAGCTCCTACAATGAG.

This clone was recorded at least ten times. The CDR3 goes on 3 residues after the read ends, and that part is filled in from the germline J gene. The V gene is TRBV2, the J gene TRBJ2-1; D is uncertain. The CDR3 consists of 16 residues. Germline assignment: CDR1 SNHLY and CDR2 FYNNEI. Deletions cut 4 bases from V and 4 bases from J, with 17 bases between. The CDR3: CASSARLEEAYNEQFF. Incomplete CDR3 DNA: TGTGCCAGCAGTGCGCGGCTAGAGGAAGCTTACAATGAG.

This clone was picked up many times. The read comes to an end 3 residues before the CDR3 does, leaving the germline J gene to fill in the end. The J gene is TRBJ2-7, the V gene TRBV30; weak D call: TRBD1 (5 bases). This CDR3 comprises 13 residues. V was cut by 2 bases and J by 4 bases, with 12 bases left in between. From germline, CDR1 is GTSNPN and CDR2 SVGIG (reference sequence). CDR3 sequence reads: CAWSMGQGYEQYF. The DNA read from the CDR3 is TGTGCCTGGAGTATGGGGCAGGGATACGAG.

This clone was detected ten times or more. The read comes to an end 3 residues before the CDR3 does, leaving the germline J gene to fill in the end. The J gene is TRBJ2-3, the V gene TRBV20-1; 7 bases agree with TRBD2. V shed 4 bases and J 2 bases; nucleotides not matched to a gene: 21. The germline V gene encodes CDR1 DFQATT and CDR2 SNEGSKA (reference sequence). The length of the CDR3 is 19 residues. The CDR3 is CSATSPWGEGRKDTDTQYF. The covered CDR3 bases are TGCAGTGCTACCTCGCCCTGGGGGGAGGGCCGAAAAGACACAGATACG.

This clone was found many times. The DNA ends 3 residues before the CDR3 does, and the rest of the CDR3 is filled in from the germline J gene. This chain connects TRBV20-1 to TRBJ2-2; no reliable D call. The CDR3 extends over 16 amino acids. V was cut by 1 base and J by 1 base, with 13 bases left in between. Germline CDR1 reads DFQATT; CDR2 reads SNEGSKA (reference sequence). Partial CDR3 DNA: TGCAGTGCTAGAGTAGATAGCCGGAGGAACACCGGGGAG. Protein sequence: CSARVDSRRNTGE. The full CDR3 sequence reads CSARVDSRRNTGELFF.

This clone was recorded many times. The read is 3 residues too short to cover the CDR3 end, so that end is filled in from the germline J gene. The chain uses TRBV7-8 and TRBJ2-3; 10 bases map to TRBD2. The CDR3 consists of 17 residues. V lost 5 bases and J lost 2; bases outside the gene matches: 10. Looked up from germline, CDR1 is SGHVS and CDR2 is FQNEAQ. The CDR3 DNA, read in part, is TGTGCCAGCAGCAGCGAGCGGGGGGGCCCTGCCACAGATACG. This sequence encodes CASSSERGGPATDT. The full-length CDR3 reads as CASSSERGGPATDTQYF.

This clone was observed many times. CDR3 sequence: CATWRSSGGKESYNEQFF. The sequenced part of the CDR3 DNA is TGTGCCACCTGGCGTAGTTCGGGGGGTAAGGAATCCTACAATGAG. This chain links TRBV2 with TRBJ2-1; the match to TRBD2 covers 7 bases. The CDR3 end lies 3 residues beyond the end of the read and is filled in from the germline J gene. V lost 10 bases to trimming and J lost 1 base; unmatched junction nucleotides: 19. The CDR3 consists of 18 residues. Germline CDR1 reads SNHLY; CDR2 reads FYNNEI. The full variable domain, in which reference TRBV2 and TRBJ2-1 provide the parts outside the CDR3, is EPEVTQTPSHQVTQMGQEVILRCVPISNHLYFYWYRQILGQKVEFLVSFYNNEISEKSEIFDDQFSVERPDGSNFTLKIRSTKLEDSAMYFCATWRSSGGKESYNEQFFGPGTRLTVL.

This clone occurred many times. The CDR3 goes on 3 residues after the read ends, and that part is filled in from the germline J gene. The chain joins TRBV10-3 to TRBJ2-3; 9 bases align to TRBD2. The CDR3 runs 16 residues. After removal of 8 bases from V and 3 bases from J, the junction contained 12 bases not matched to a gene. Germline values: CDR1 ENHRY, CDR2 SYGVKD. The sequenced CDR3 bases are TGTGCCATCCTCGGCGTAGCGGGAGTAGGTACAGATACG. Protein: CAILGVAGVGTDT. The CDR3, in full, reads CAILGVAGVGTDTQYF.

This clone showed up many times. The sequenced fragment ends 3 residues before the CDR3 boundary, so the rest is inferred from the germline J gene. The gene calls are TRBV7-2 and TRBJ2-1; TRBD2 aligns across 10 bases. In germline, CDR1 is SGHTA, CDR2 FQGNSA. This CDR3 comprises 15 residues. J gave up 4 bases and V 1 base, and 1 base lay outside the gene matches. The sequenced CDR3 bases are TGTGCCAGCAGCTTAGGAGCGGGAGGGTACAATGAG. Protein product: CASSLGAGGYNE. The full CDR3 protein is CASSLGAGGYNEQFF.

In this sample, this clone turned up many times. Read coverage stops 3 residues before the CDR3 terminus; the germline J gene supplies the remainder. Other DNA sequences from this sample encode an identical CDR3 as well. The chain employs TRBV5-1 and TRBJ2-1; 12 positions agree with TRBD2. There are 15 residues in the CDR3. The germline gives CDR1 SGHRS, CDR2 YFSETQ. J was trimmed by 9 bases and V by 0 bases; bases with no gene match: 4. CDR3 sequence: CASSLGLAGVGEQFF. The DNA read from the CDR3 is TGCGCCAGCAGCTTGGGACTAGCGGGAGTGGGTGAG. Drawing the rest from reference TRBV5-1 and TRBJ2-1, the complete variable domain is KAGVTQTPRYLIKTRGQQVTLSCSPISGHRSVSWYQQTPGQGLQFLFEYFSETQRNKGNFPGRFSGRQFSNSRSEMNVSTLELGDSALYLCASSLGLAGVGEQFFGPGTRLTVL.

For this clone: Sequencing ends 3 residues short of the CDR3 end; the germline J gene provides the rest. V usage is TRBV19 and J usage is TRBJ1-3, with D hard to call. V was clipped by 0 bases and J by 0 bases, with 9 bases between them. This CDR3 contains 16 residues. The germline V gene has CDR1 LNHDA and CDR2 SQIVND (reference sequence). The CDR3 is CASSIDRQSSGNTIYF. CDR3 DNA (partial): TGTGCCAGTAGTATAGATCGCCAGAGCTCTGGAAACACC.

This clone was detected many times. The read terminates 3 residues before the CDR3 end, so the remaining end is supplied by the germline J gene. The chain uses TRBV5-1 and TRBJ1-1; 7 bases line up with TRBD1. Germline V CDR1 and CDR2: SGHRS, YFSETQ. The CDR3 length is 13 residues. The CDR3 DNA, read in part, is TGCGCCAGCAGCCCCGACAGGGCACACCAA. Translation gives CASSPDRAHQ. The whole CDR3 sequence reads CASSPDRAHQAFF.

This clone was detected many times. The sequence runs out 3 residues before the end of the CDR3; the remainder is reconstructed from the germline J gene. V and J are TRBV10-3 and TRBJ2-2, with 8 bases aligning to TRBD1. The V gene end was trimmed by 3 bases and the J gene end by 4 bases; junction bases not matched to a gene: 7. Germline values: CDR1 ENHRY, CDR2 SYGVKD. CDR3 length equals 16 residues. The covered CDR3 bases are TGTGCCATCAGTGACTCCAGGGGGCCGAGCACCGGGGAG. Its translation: CAISDSRGPSTGE. The complete CDR3 sequence is CAISDSRGPSTGELFF.

This clone was seen more than once but under ten times. The DNA ends 3 residues before the CDR3 does, and the rest of the CDR3 is filled in from the germline J gene. The rearrangement links TRBV10-2 to TRBJ2-7; TRBD2 aligns across 7 bases. Germline V gene lookup returns CDR1 WSHSY and CDR2 SAAADI. Trimming cost V 3 bases and J 3 bases; bases outside gene matches: 8. There are 15 residues in the CDR3. Here the CDR3 reads CASSEGSGIFYEQYF. The covered CDR3 bases are TGCGCCAGCAGTGAAGGGAGCGGGATTTTCTACGAG.

This clone was recorded at least ten times. The missing CDR3 end, 3 residues past where the read stops, is filled in from the germline J gene. The V and J genes are TRBV30 and TRBJ1-6; 8 positions agree with TRBD1. V lost 2 bases and J lost 1; bases outside the gene matches: 7. The CDR3 loop spans 17 amino acids. In germline, CDR1 is GTSNPN, CDR2 SVGIG (reference sequence). Partial CDR3 DNA: TGTGCCTGGAGTCCTAGGACAGGGTTGTCCTATAATTCACCC. Translation: CAWSPRTGLSYNSP. The full CDR3 reads CAWSPRTGLSYNSPLHF.

This clone has ten or more counts. The read comes to an end 3 residues before the CDR3 does, leaving the germline J gene to fill in the end. The chain has TRBV5-1 and TRBJ1-2; the D gene is possibly TRBD1 (5 bases). Trimming took 4 bases from V and 2 from J, leaving 15 bases between them. Germline CDR1 reads SGHRS; CDR2 reads YFSETQ. The CDR3 loop spans 15 amino acids. The CDR3 sequence: CASSITGTGNYGYTF. The sequenced CDR3 bases are TGCGCCAGCAGCATAACCGGGACTGGGAACTATGGC.

In this sample, this clone turned up many times. The read terminates 3 residues before the CDR3 end, so the remaining end is supplied by the germline J gene. The rearrangement links TRBV5-4 to TRBJ2-2; 9 nucleotides line up with TRBD2. V was pared by 1 base and J by 4 bases, with 5 bases of the junction left unmatched. CDR1 and CDR2 (germline): SGHNT, YYREEE (reference sequence). This CDR3 comprises 16 residues. The sequenced CDR3 bases are TGTGCCAGCAGCTTGAGGCTAGCGGGGCCCACCGGGGAG. It codes for CASSLRLAGPTGE. The entire CDR3 protein is CASSLRLAGPTGELFF.

This clone was picked up many times. The read ends 3 residues shy of where the CDR3 ends; the end is completed using the germline J gene. The V and J genes are TRBV7-2 and TRBJ1-1, with D possibly matching TRBD1 (6 bases). The germline V gene has CDR1 SGHTA and CDR2 FQGNSA. The CDR3 loop spans 14 amino acids. The ends were cut back, 5 bases at V and 2 bases at J, with 12 bases in the middle. The part of the CDR3 DNA that was read is TGTGCCAGCAGCCCCTGGGGGCGTAACACTGAA. Translated, it gives CASSPWGRNTE. Given in full, the CDR3 is CASSPWGRNTEAFF.